The text below deals with one TCR beta chain. Its antigen is still unknown. The germline V gene encodes CDR1 SGHVS and CDR2 FNYEAQ. With 1 base removed from V and 0 bases from J, the gap between germline ends came to 19 bases. The CDR3 length is 20 residues. These data belong to a study of blood T cells in healthy people across ages. Overall study findings and caveats: TCR beta diversity was tightly associated with the proportion of naive T cells.

Donation came from healthy Caucasian individuals in Russia who were aged about 6 to 100. Each donor's blood draw was around 9.2 milliliters of peripheral blood. A J-beta primer mix and a sample-barcoded 5' primer were used in a second PCR of about 7 to 11 cycles. TCRdb reprocessed the 5' RACE reads via MiXCR and lists one record per CDR3 protein. The sample consists of around 1,900,000 distinct CDR3 sequences, approximately 39% of them appearing once. The source material was blood. This sequence was found in a human donor in good health. V is TRBV7-6 and J is TRBJ2-6, with D possibly TRBD1 on 5 matching bases. CDR3 region: CASSLVLRQSLSSGANVLTF. As DNA, the CDR3 is TGTGCCAGCAGCTTAGTTCTAAGACAGTCCTTGAGCTCTGGGGCCAACGTCCTGACTTTC. Full variable domain (rest looked up from reference TRBV7-6 and TRBJ2-6): GAGVSQSPRYKVTKRGQDVALRCDPISGHVSLYWYRQALGQGPEFLTYFNYEAQQDKSGLPNDRFSAERPEGSISTLTIQRTEQRDSAMYRCASSLVLRQSLSSGANVLTFGAGSRLTVL.